This T cell receptor (beta chain) is drawn from a study of blood T cell repertoires in COVID-19. The CDR3 has 15 residues. Trimming stripped 1 base from V and 4 bases from J, with 13 bases between. CDR1 is MNHEY, CDR2 SMNVEV, per germline (reference sequence). Study members were between about 18 and 100 years old and lived in 20 to 30 US regions. Donors were grouped by their self-reported clinical history. Recovered participants had two consecutive negative NP/OP PCR tests, healthcare professional clearance, or symptom resolution. Authors' analysis steps: From reference gene primer amplification, estimates of nucleated cell counts were derived. TCRdb's copy holds only in-frame clones and misses some; the assay was immunoSEQ multiplex PCR. D and trimming were read from the DNA, whereas the V and J calls and clone size are those reported in that table. The repertoire holds 350,000 to 400,000 clones, with 70% to 90% as singletons.

The TCR originated in a woman aged 18-35 years who had recovered from COVID-19. The specimen sequenced was PBMCs or T cells enriched from blood (not recorded which). V is TRBV27 and J is TRBJ1-2; perhaps TRBD1 as D (6 bases). Written as DNA, the CDR3 is TGTGCCAGCAGTTTATACGAGGGGGTTTCCTATGGCTACACCTTC. Translated: CASSLYEGVSYGYTF.